This TCR beta chain originates from a study of beta chain features in type 1 diabetes. The CDR3 runs to 12 residues. Germline CDR1 SQVTM, CDR2 ANQGSEA. The V end was cut by 7 bases, the J end by 3 bases, with 12 bases between. Points on this clone: Its specificity is not known.

Study-level points and caveats: Reduced insertions and increased deletions marked VDJ junctions in type 1 diabetes patients.

Reverse transcription of all isolated RNA meant that expressed TCRB transcripts were sequenced. TCRdb keeps only in-frame clones here, not all; method: immunoSEQ multiplex PCR. The data hold 250,000 or so clones, with around a quarter observed a single time. CD4+ cells of the naive, central memory, regulatory and stem cell-like memory types were sorted via CD45RO/CCR7/CD25/CD127/CD95/CD27. Purities in excess of 98% were seen in all sorted populations. The chain couples TRBV29-1 to TRBJ1-2, with D perhaps matching TRBD1 (5 bases). The specimen was central memory CD4+ T cells from blood. This TCR came from a man aged 25-45 years in good health. As DNA, the CDR3 is TGCAGCGCTCCGGGGACCGACTATGGCTACACCTTC. Its protein is CSAPGTDYGYTF.